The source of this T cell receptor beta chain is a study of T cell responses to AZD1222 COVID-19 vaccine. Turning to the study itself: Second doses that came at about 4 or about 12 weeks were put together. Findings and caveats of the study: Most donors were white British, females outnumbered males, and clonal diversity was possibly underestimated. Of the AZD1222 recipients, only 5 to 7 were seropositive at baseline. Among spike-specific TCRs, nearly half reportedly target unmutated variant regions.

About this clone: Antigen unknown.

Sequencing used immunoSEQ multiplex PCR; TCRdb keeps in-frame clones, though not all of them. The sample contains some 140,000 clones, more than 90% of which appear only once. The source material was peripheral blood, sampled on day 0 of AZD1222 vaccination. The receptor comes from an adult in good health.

CDR3 sequence reads: CASSPLGIGTIRNEQFF. CDR3 nucleotide sequence: TGTGCCAGCAGTCCCCTGGGGATCGGGACAATCCGCAATGAGCAGTTCTTC. The chain couples TRBV6-2 or TRBV6-3 to TRBJ2-1, with a tentative D call TRBD1 (6 bases). Germline V CDR1 and CDR2: MNHEY, SVGEGT. The CDR3 sequence is 17 residues long. Trimming left V 5 bases short and J 6 bases short, with 23 bases between.